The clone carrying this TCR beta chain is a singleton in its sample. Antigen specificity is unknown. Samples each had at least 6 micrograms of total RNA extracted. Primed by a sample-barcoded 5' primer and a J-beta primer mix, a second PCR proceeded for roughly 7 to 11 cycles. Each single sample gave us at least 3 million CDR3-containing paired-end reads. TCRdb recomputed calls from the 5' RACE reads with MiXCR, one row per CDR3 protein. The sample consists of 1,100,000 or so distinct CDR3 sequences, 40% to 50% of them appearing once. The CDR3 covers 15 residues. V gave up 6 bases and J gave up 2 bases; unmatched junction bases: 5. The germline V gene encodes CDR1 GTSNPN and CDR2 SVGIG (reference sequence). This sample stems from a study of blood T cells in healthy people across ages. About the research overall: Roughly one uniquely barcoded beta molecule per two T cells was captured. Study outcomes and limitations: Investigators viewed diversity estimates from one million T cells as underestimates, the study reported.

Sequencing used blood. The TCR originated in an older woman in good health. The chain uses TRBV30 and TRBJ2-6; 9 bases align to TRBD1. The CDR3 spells CACGQGSPGANVLTF. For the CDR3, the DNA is TGTGCCTGTGGACAGGGGAGCCCTGGGGCCAACGTCCTGACTTTC.